This T cell receptor beta chain derives from a study of T cells after yellow fever vaccination. Study at large: It was SMART-Seq v4 Ultra Low Input that prepared the fractions with low cell numbers.

In TCRdb, the 5' RACE reads were re-called with MiXCR into one record per CDR3 protein. The sample yields more than 90,000 distinct CDR3 sequences, approximately 8.4% seen once. Broader study findings: Abundant contaminating clonotypes from the bulk population could appear in FACS-sorted repertoires.

In its sample, this clonotype was seen many times. The target antigen is unknown. CDR1 and CDR2 (germline): LNHNV, YYDKDF (reference sequence). Trimming took off 0 bases at V and 2 bases at J, with 7 bases between the two ends. This CDR3 spans 14 amino acids. The sequence was obtained from a man younger than 45 who received the YFV17D yellow fever vaccine. The chain employs TRBV15 and TRBJ2-5; no clear D gene. The starting material was CD8+ T cells sorted from PBMCs, obtained 45 days after the yellow fever booster vaccination. CDR3 amino acids: CATSRDSPQETQYF. The DNA for the CDR3 is TGTGCCACCAGCAGAGATTCACCACAAGAGACCCAGTACTTC.